These 15 T cell receptor beta chains were sequenced from one sample in a study of blood T cell repertoires in COVID-19. The data were produced by immunoSEQ multiplex PCR, yet TCRdb's version contains in-frame clones alone and is incomplete. The repertoire holds 110,000 or so clones, with about 80% as singletons. The sequenced sample consisted of peripheral blood. These receptors were obtained from a woman in her thirties or forties with acute or convalescent COVID-19.

V is TRBV9 and J is TRBJ2-2, with D possibly matching TRBD1 (5 bases). Germline values: CDR1 SGDLS, CDR2 YYNGEE. Trimming left V 0 bases short and J 3 bases short, with 6 bases between. This CDR3 is built from 14 residues. The CDR3 spells CASSVGTHTGELFF. The CDR3 DNA reads as TGTGCCAGCAGCGTAGGGACACACACCGGGGAGCTGTTTTTT.

The J gene is TRBJ1-1, the V gene TRBV7-9, with TRBD1 matching 9 bases. CDR3 length: 15 amino acids. J gave up 1 base and V 4 bases, and 4 bases lay outside the gene matches. Germline values: CDR1 SEHNR, CDR2 FQNEAQ (reference sequence). CDR3 coding DNA: TGTGCCAGCAGCTCCTGGGACAGGGAGAACACTGAAGCTTTCTTT. Protein sequence: CASSSWDRENTEAFF.

Turning to this clone: The junction differs from germline at one of its ends, possibly a read error. The sample has other DNA sequences that encode this CDR3 too. The rearrangement links TRBV24-1 to TRBJ1-5; no clear D. Germline CDR1 and CDR2: KGHDR and SFDVKD. The CDR3 runs to 14 residues. The CDR3 bases are TGTGCTACCAGTTCAGTGTATAGCAATCAGCCCCAGCATTTT. Protein: CATSSVYSNQPQHF.

In DNA, the CDR3 is TGTGCCAGCAGTTCCTTAACCTACGAGCAGTACTTC. This sequence encodes CASSSLTYEQYF. The chain is built from TRBV6-6 and TRBJ2-7; D is uncertain. Trimming took off 4 bases at V and 2 bases at J, with 6 bases between the two ends. Germline lookup yields CDR1 MNHNY and CDR2 SVGAGI (reference sequence). The CDR3 runs to 12 residues.

The chain employs TRBV20-1 and TRBJ1-2; D unresolved. Germline CDR1 and CDR2: DFQATT and SNEGSKA (reference sequence). The CDR3 is 11 amino acids. Trimming removed 6 bases at V and 3 bases at J, with 8 bases between. As DNA, the CDR3 is TGCAGTGCAGCAGGCTACTATGGCTACACCTTC. Amino acid sequence: CSAAGYYGYTF.

This chain connects TRBV4-1 to TRBJ2-6; TRBD1 is a possible D gene (6 bases). CDR3 size: 18 residues. V was trimmed by 4 bases and J by 0 bases, leaving 16 bases between them. The germline CDR1 and CDR2 sequences are MGHRA and YSYEKL. In nucleotides, the CDR3 is TGCGCCAGCAGCCCCAAGCCGGGACAAGGCTCTGGGGCCAACGTCCTGACTTTC. Encoded protein: CASSPKPGQGSGANVLTF.

The chain carries TRBV5-1 and TRBJ1-1; maybe TRBD1 (5 bases). The germline gives CDR1 SGHRS, CDR2 YFSETQ. V lost 0 bases and J 4 bases, leaving 16 bases between the germline ends. The CDR3 extends over 16 amino acids. CDR3 sequence: CASSLAIPGFLTEAFF. The CDR3 region has the DNA TGCGCCAGCAGCTTGGCCATCCCAGGGTTTCTCACTGAAGCTTTCTTT.

The chain carries TRBV6-5 and TRBJ2-3; possibly TRBD2 for D (7 bases). The germline V gene encodes CDR1 MNHEY and CDR2 SVGAGI. Trimming cost V 8 bases and J 0 bases, with 12 bases left between them. The length of the CDR3 is 14 residues. The CDR3 sequence is CASSGGRSTDTQYF. CDR3 DNA: TGTGCCAGCTCGGGGGGCCGTAGCACAGATACGCAGTATTTT.

This chain uses TRBV28 with TRBJ1-2; 7 bases are a match to TRBD1. The ends lost 2 bases at V and 8 bases at J; junction bases unmatched: 11. Germline V gene sequence: CDR1 MDHEN, CDR2 SYDVKM. The CDR3 consists of 15 residues. The chain's CDR3 is CASSLPDRPSGGYTF. In DNA, the CDR3 is TGTGCCAGCAGTTTACCGGACAGGCCTTCGGGGGGCTACACCTTC.

This clone was seen only once. The rearrangement links TRBV10-3 to TRBJ2-7; 8 positions match TRBD1. J gave up 3 bases and V 3 bases, and 7 bases lay outside the gene matches. CDR1 is ENHRY and CDR2 is SYGVKD in the germline V gene. This CDR3 has 15 residues. The CDR3 nucleotides are TGTGCCATCAGTGAAGGGACAGGAAGAGGCTACGAGCAGTACTTC. Its protein is CAISEGTGRGYEQYF.

This sequence joins TRBV5-5 and TRBJ2-3; D gene ambiguous. CDR1 SGHKS and CDR2 YYEKEE come from the germline V gene (reference sequence). Between the trimmed V and J ends, which lost 4 bases and 2 bases, there was a span of 5 bases. The CDR3 runs to 12 residues. CDR3 region: CASSPFTDTQYF. Here the CDR3 DNA reads TGTGCCAGCAGCCCCTTCACAGATACGCAGTATTTT.

The chain links TRBV7-9 to TRBJ1-4; D ambiguous. V lost 1 base and J 6 bases, leaving 18 bases between the germline ends. The CDR3 is 17 amino acids. Looked up from germline, CDR1 is SEHNR and CDR2 is FQNEAQ (reference sequence). The CDR3 region has the DNA TGTGCCAGCAGCTTAGGGTCGGGGTCCAACCTTTATGAAAAACTGTTTTTT. Translated, it gives CASSLGSGSNLYEKLFF.

This clone occurred a few times. The chain employs TRBV7-8 and TRBJ1-1; 7 positions match TRBD1. The CDR3 length is 14 residues. Germline CDR1 is SGHVS and CDR2 is FQNEAQ. Losses at the gene ends were 4 bases for V and 4 bases for J; bases not matched to a gene: 6. This CDR3 is CASSSGRQGTEAFF. CDR3 in DNA: TGTGCCAGCAGCTCAGGGAGACAGGGCACTGAAGCTTTCTTT.

This clone was detected once. The gene calls are TRBV9 and TRBJ2-2, with 9 bases lining up with TRBD2. This CDR3 spans 16 amino acids. Looked up from germline, CDR1 is SGDLS and CDR2 is YYNGEE. The junction had 4 bases not matched to a gene; V was cut back by 0 bases and J by 4 bases. The DNA of the CDR3 is TGTGCCAGCAGCGTAGCGCTAGCGGGGACCACCGGGGAGCTGTTTTTT. Translated, it gives CASSVALAGTTGELFF.

The rearrangement links TRBV19 to TRBJ1-1; 7 nucleotides align to TRBD1. V was pared by 7 bases and J by 0 bases, with 2 bases of the junction left unmatched. The CDR3 extends over 13 amino acids. Germline assignment: CDR1 LNHDA and CDR2 SQIVND (reference sequence). The CDR3 protein is CASMGQLNTEAFF. The CDR3 nucleotides are TGTGCCAGTATGGGACAGTTGAACACTGAAGCTTTCTTT. Full variable domain (rest looked up from reference TRBV19 and TRBJ1-1): DGGITQSPKYLFRKEGQNVTLSCEQNLNHDAMYWYRQDPGQGLRLIYYSQIVNDFQKGDIAEGYSVSREKKESFPLTVTSAQKNPTAFYLCASMGQLNTEAFFGQGTRLTVV.